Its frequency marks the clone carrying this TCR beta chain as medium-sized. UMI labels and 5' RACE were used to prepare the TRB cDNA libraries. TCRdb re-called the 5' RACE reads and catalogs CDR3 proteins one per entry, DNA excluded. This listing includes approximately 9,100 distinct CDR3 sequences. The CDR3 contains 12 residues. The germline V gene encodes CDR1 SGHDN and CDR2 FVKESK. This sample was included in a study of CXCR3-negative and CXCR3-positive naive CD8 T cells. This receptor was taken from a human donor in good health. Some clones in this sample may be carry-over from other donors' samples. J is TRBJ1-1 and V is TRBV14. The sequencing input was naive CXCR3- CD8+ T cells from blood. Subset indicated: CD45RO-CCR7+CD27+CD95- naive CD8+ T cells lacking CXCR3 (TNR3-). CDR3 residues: CASSQEAGEAFF.